The 23 T cell receptor beta chains given below trace back to one sample, sequenced in a study of neoadjuvant nivolumab and ipilimumab in lung cancer. The assay was immunoSEQ multiplex PCR, and TCRdb's table has in-frame clones only and misses some. The data show about 26,000 clones, 82% seen once. Specimen: tumor tissue, collected after neoadjuvant nivolumab, alone or with ipilimumab, at or shortly before surgery. All receptors derive from an adult with non-small cell lung cancer.

The chain recombines TRBV9 with TRBJ2-7; TRBD2 matches at 7 bases. Trimming cost V 5 bases and J 6 bases; bases outside gene matches: 8. CDR1 is SGDLS, CDR2 YYNGEE, per germline. The CDR3 covers 13 residues. The CDR3 nucleotides are TGTGCCAGCAGTAATTCGGGGGGACCCGAGCAGTACTTC. Translation gives CASSNSGGPEQYF. The variable domain in full, completed from reference TRBV9 and TRBJ2-7, reads DSGVTQTPKHLITATGQRVTLRCSPRSGDLSVYWYQQSLDQGLQFLIQYYNGEERAKGNILERFSAQQFPDLHSELNLSSLELGDSALYFCASSNSGGPEQYFGPGTRLTVT.

A few counts support this clone. The chain employs TRBV5-6 and TRBJ2-7; TRBD2 aligns across 8 bases. V was pared by 2 bases and J by 0 bases, with 1 base of the junction left unmatched. CDR3 length: 14 amino acids. Germline CDR1 SGHDT, CDR2 YYEEEE. This chain's CDR3 is CASSFGLASYEQYF. The DNA of the CDR3 is TGTGCCAGCAGCTTTGGACTAGCCTCCTACGAGCAGTACTTC.

This clone was observed once. The chain has TRBV6-5 and TRBJ1-3, with D perhaps matching TRBD1 (6 bases). The CDR3 consists of 15 residues. The ends were cut back, 6 bases at V and 2 bases at J, with 14 bases in the middle. Germline V lookup: CDR1 MNHEY, CDR2 SVGAGI. The CDR3 coding sequence is TGTGCCAGCAGACTAGGACAGTCTCCTGGAAACACCATATATTTT. This codes for CASRLGQSPGNTIYF.

The rearrangement links TRBV11-3 to TRBJ2-1, with D possibly TRBD1 on 5 matching bases. This CDR3 has 11 amino acids. V lost 5 bases and J lost 7, with 6 bases in between. Looked up from germline, CDR1 is SGHNT and CDR2 is YENEEA. CDR3 sequence reads: CASSQGNEQFF. DNA of the CDR3: TGTGCCAGCAGCCAGGGAAATGAGCAGTTCTTC.

J is TRBJ1-2 and V is TRBV5-1; TRBD1 matches 12 bases. The junction had 9 bases not matched to a gene; V was cut back by 2 bases and J by 4 bases. This CDR3 has 17 residues. Germline-derived CDR1 and CDR2 are SGHRS and YFSETQ. The CDR3 coding sequence is TGCGCCAGCAGCTTCGGGACAGGGGGCGAGGTCGCCTATGGCTACACCTTC. It encodes CASSFGTGGEVAYGYTF. The entire variable domain, with the rest obtained from reference TRBV5-1 and TRBJ1-2, is as follows: KAGVTQTPRYLIKTRGQQVTLSCSPISGHRSVSWYQQTPGQGLQFLFEYFSETQRNKGNFPGRFSGRQFSNSRSEMNVSTLELGDSALYLCASSFGTGGEVAYGYTFGSGTRLTVV.

This clone was seen only once. The chain links TRBV5-1 to TRBJ2-3, with TRBD2 matching over 9 bases. CDR1 and CDR2 (germline): SGHRS, YFSETQ. V trimming: 1 base; J trimming: 5 bases; junction bases outside the gene matches: 17. The CDR3 runs to 19 residues. DNA of the CDR3: TGCGCCAGCAGCTTGTTTGTTAGGAAAAGGGATAGCGGGGGAGATACGCAGTATTTT. Translating gives CASSLFVRKRDSGGDTQYF.

The chain has TRBV6-5 and TRBJ1-2; D may be TRBD1 (5 bases). Trimming removed 2 bases from V and 4 bases from J, with 14 bases in between. From germline, CDR1 is MNHEY and CDR2 SVGAGI. The CDR3 extends over 15 amino acids. This CDR3 is CASSYGLGGSYGYTF. As DNA, the CDR3 is TGTGCCAGCAGTTACGGTCTGGGGGGAAGCTATGGCTACACCTTC.

The rearrangement joins TRBV5-5 to TRBJ1-4, with D perhaps TRBD1 (6 bases). The germline V and J ends were trimmed by 4 bases and 10 bases, with 17 bases remaining between them. This CDR3 comprises 14 residues. Per the germline V gene, CDR1 is SGHKS and CDR2 is YYEKEE (reference sequence). This chain's CDR3 is CASSPDGGGGKLFF. The CDR3 coding sequence is TGTGCCAGCAGCCCGGACGGAGGGGGGGGAAAACTGTTTTTT.

This chain connects TRBV12-5 to TRBJ2-1; D not certain. Trimming cost V 1 base and J 8 bases, with 12 bases left between them. CDR1 LGHNT and CDR2 FRNRAP come from the germline V gene. This CDR3 has 14 residues. The CDR3 DNA follows: TGTGCTAGTGGTTTGGGAATAGGCTGGGATGAGCAGTTCTTC. It is translated as CASGLGIGWDEQFF.

The V and J genes are TRBV29-1 and TRBJ1-1, with D possibly being TRBD1 (5 bases). Germline CDR1 SQVTM, CDR2 ANQGSEA. CDR3 length: 11 amino acids. CDR3 sequence: CRAGERTEAFF. CDR3 in DNA: TGCAGGGCGGGGGAGCGCACTGAAGCTTTCTTT.

The chain uses TRBV7-9 and TRBJ2-1; the D is unclear. Trimming pared 1 base from V and 5 bases from J, leaving 6 bases between. This CDR3 is 13 amino acids long. Germline values: CDR1 SEHNR, CDR2 FQNEAQ (reference sequence). Here the CDR3 DNA reads TGTGCCAGCAGCTTAGGGAAGAACAATGAGCAGTTCTTC. Protein: CASSLGKNNEQFF.

This clone has a handful of counts. The gene calls are TRBV19 and TRBJ1-5; D is perhaps TRBD1 (6 bases). The CDR3 covers 14 residues. V was cut by 3 bases and J by 5 bases, with 11 bases left in between. From germline, CDR1 is LNHDA and CDR2 SQIVND (reference sequence). The CDR3 protein is CASSMRGQYQPQHF. The CDR3 DNA sequence: TGTGCCAGTAGTATGCGGGGGCAGTATCAGCCCCAGCATTTT.

The V and J genes are TRBV9 and TRBJ2-5, with D uncertain. Between the trimmed V and J ends, which lost 0 bases and 4 bases, there was a span of 7 bases. Germline assignment: CDR1 SGDLS and CDR2 YYNGEE. This CDR3 is 13 amino acids long. In DNA form, the CDR3 reads TGTGCCAGCAGCGTAGGTCCTAGAGAGACCCAGTACTTC. Translating it yields CASSVGPRETQYF.

The rearrangement links TRBV5-1 to TRBJ2-3; 12 bases fit TRBD2. The length of the CDR3 is 16 residues. The ends lost 5 bases at V and 2 bases at J; junction bases unmatched: 6. Per germline, CDR1 SGHRS and CDR2 YFSETQ. CDR3 residues: CASRPGLAGNTDTQYF. The CDR3 nucleotides are TGCGCCAGCAGACCAGGACTAGCGGGAAACACAGATACGCAGTATTTT.

The CDR3 region has the DNA TGCGCCAGCAGCTATCAGACTCCCTTCTCTGGGGCCAACGTCCTGACTTTC. Protein sequence: CASSYQTPFSGANVLTF. The V and J genes are TRBV5-1 and TRBJ2-6; D is undetermined. V lost 3 bases and J 0 bases, leaving 13 bases between the germline ends. Germline CDR1 and CDR2: SGHRS and YFSETQ. This CDR3 region has 17 residues.

The rearrangement joins TRBV18 to TRBJ2-1; maybe TRBD1 (6 bases). V was pared by 2 bases and J by 3 bases, with 8 bases between. This CDR3 has 14 residues. CDR1 is KGHSH, CDR2 LQKENI, per germline. The CDR3 coding sequence is TGTGCCAGCTCACCAAGGGACAACTACAATGAGCAGTTCTTC. Translating it yields CASSPRDNYNEQFF.

The genes are TRBV19 and TRBJ1-2, with D possibly TRBD1 on 6 matching bases. Trimming cost V 4 bases and J 1 base, with 19 bases left between them. CDR3 length: 17 residues. The germline CDR1 and CDR2 sequences are LNHDA and SQIVND (reference sequence). CDR3 amino acids: CASSTTRTVDLNYGYTF. CDR3 nucleotide sequence: TGTGCCAGTAGTACAACCCGGACAGTAGACCTTAACTATGGCTACACCTTC.

V and J are TRBV30 and TRBJ1-1; D not resolved. Deletions cut 0 bases from V and 6 bases from J, with 8 bases between. The CDR3 runs 12 residues. Germline V gene sequence: CDR1 GTSNPN, CDR2 SVGIG (reference sequence). In nucleotides, the CDR3 is TGTGCCTGGAGTGTGGAGTTACCTGAAGCTTTCTTT. Its protein is CAWSVELPEAFF.

The chain links TRBV29-1 to TRBJ1-2; no firm D call. CDR1 SQVTM and CDR2 ANQGSEA come from the germline V gene. CDR3 length equals 9 residues. With 6 bases removed from V and 5 bases from J, the gap between germline ends came to 4 bases. The CDR3: CSVGYGYTF. CDR3 nucleotides: TGCAGCGTGGGATATGGCTACACCTTC.

This chain connects TRBV30 to TRBJ1-2; D possibly corresponds to TRBD1 (5 bases). Germline CDR1 reads GTSNPN; CDR2 reads SVGIG (reference sequence). Trimming cost V 2 bases and J 2 bases, with 12 bases left between them. CDR3 length: 14 residues. The CDR3 region has the DNA TGTGCCTGGAGTCCGCCCAACAGGAACTATGGCTACACCTTC. Residues: CAWSPPNRNYGYTF.

This clone has just a few counts. The chain has TRBV29-1 and TRBJ2-3, with 7 bases fitting TRBD1. Germline V CDR1 and CDR2: SQVTM, ANQGSEA. Losses at the gene ends were 7 bases for V and 0 bases for J; bases not matched to a gene: 1. The CDR3 consists of 12 residues. The chain's CDR3 is CSGDRSTDTQYF. The CDR3, as DNA: TGCAGCGGGGACAGAAGCACAGATACGCAGTATTTT.

The rearrangement joins TRBV29-1 to TRBJ2-3; maybe TRBD2 (5 bases). The CDR3 extends over 13 amino acids. CDR1 and CDR2 (germline): SQVTM, ANQGSEA. V was clipped by 6 bases and J by 0 bases, with 10 bases between them. As DNA, the CDR3 is TGCAGCGTAATTACGGGGAGCACAGATACGCAGTATTTT. Translation: CSVITGSTDTQYF.

This CDR3 reads CASSMSHNEQFF. DNA of the CDR3: TGCGCCAGCAGCATGTCCCACAATGAGCAGTTCTTC. The chain employs TRBV5-1 and TRBJ2-1; no clear D gene. The germline V and J ends were trimmed by 4 bases and 5 bases, with 7 bases remaining between them. The germline V gene encodes CDR1 SGHRS and CDR2 YFSETQ. The CDR3 extends over 12 amino acids.